This entry lists 27 T cell receptor beta chains sequenced from one sample in a study of blood T cell repertoires in COVID-19. Some clones are missing from TCRdb's copy, which holds only in-frame ones; the method was immunoSEQ multiplex PCR. The table shows under 300,000 clones, with roughly 88% occurring only once. The sequenced material came from PBMCs or T cells enriched from blood (not recorded which). These receptors all stem from a woman in her thirties or forties with acute COVID-19.

This chain uses TRBV2 with TRBJ2-2, with 8 bases that match TRBD1. Unmatched junction bases numbered 4, after V lost 4 bases and J lost 6 bases. This CDR3 has 14 amino acids. CDR1 is SNHLY, CDR2 FYNNEI, per germline. The CDR3 DNA sequence: TGTGCCAGCAGTGGGACAGGGAAGGCCGGGGAGCTGTTTTTT. This encodes CASSGTGKAGELFF.

CDR3 in DNA: TGTGCCAGCATGGCGGGGGGTGTGAATGAGCAGTTCTTC. The encoded protein is CASMAGGVNEQFF. V usage is TRBV2 and J usage is TRBJ2-1; TRBD2 matches at 8 bases. The CDR3 sequence is 13 residues long. The V segment lost 7 bases and the J segment 7 bases; nucleotides outside the gene matches: 6. CDR1 is SNHLY, CDR2 FYNNEI, per germline.

This clone was found once. This chain connects TRBV24-1 to TRBJ2-2, with 9 positions matching TRBD1. CDR3 length: 17 amino acids. The ends lost 3 bases at V and 4 bases at J; junction bases unmatched: 8. CDR1 is KGHDR and CDR2 is SFDVKD in the germline V gene. CDR3 residues: CATSDPPGTGPTGELFF. The CDR3 nucleotides read TGTGCCACCAGTGATCCGCCCGGGACAGGGCCCACCGGGGAGCTGTTTTTT.

This chain links TRBV16 with TRBJ1-2; tentatively, D is TRBD1 (5 bases). The CDR3 covers 16 residues. The V end lost 2 bases, the J end lost 1 base, and 14 bases lay between the germline ends. Germline CDR1 is KGHSY and CDR2 is FQNENV. CDR3 DNA: TGTGCCAGCAGCCAAGGGCTCGACAGCTTTAACTATGGCTACACCTTC. Its protein is CASSQGLDSFNYGYTF.

V and J are TRBV4-2 and TRBJ2-2; 8 nucleotides align to TRBD2. Trimming at V came to 0 bases and at J to 8 bases, leaving 14 bases not matched to a gene. The CDR3 has 18 amino acids. Germline CDR1 is LGHNA and CDR2 is YNFKEQ. CDR3 residues: CASSQDRSGSLAGGELFF. The CDR3 DNA reads TGTGCCAGCAGCCAAGATAGGAGCGGGAGCTTGGCGGGGGGGGAGCTGTTTTTT.

The chain carries TRBV11-2 and TRBJ2-1; TRBD1 might be the D (6 bases). Per the germline V gene, CDR1 is SGHAT and CDR2 is FQNNGV. Trimming cost V 2 bases and J 1 base, with 18 bases left between them. The CDR3 has 18 residues. CDR3 loop: CASSLRGGISSSYNEQFF. The CDR3 DNA reads TGTGCCAGCAGCTTAAGAGGGGGAATAAGCTCGTCCTACAATGAGCAGTTCTTC. The entire variable domain, with the rest obtained from reference TRBV11-2 and TRBJ2-1, is as follows: EAGVAQSPRYKIIEKRQSVAFWCNPISGHATLYWYQQILGQGPKLLIQFQNNGVVDDSQLPKDRFSAERLKGVDSTLKIQPAKLEDSAVYLCASSLRGGISSSYNEQFFGPGTRLTVL.

The V and J genes are TRBV12-5 and TRBJ1-2; D unclear. Germline lookup yields CDR1 LGHNT and CDR2 FRNRAP. The CDR3 length is 12 residues. V shed 0 bases and J shed 8 bases, with 7 bases lying between them. The chain's CDR3 is CASGLVSSGYTF. As DNA, the CDR3 is TGTGCTAGTGGTTTGGTATCTTCCGGCTACACCTTC.

This CDR3 is CASSLKPTDRAVSYEQYF. CDR3 nucleotide sequence: TGCGCCAGCAGCCTCAAACCTACTGACAGGGCGGTGTCCTACGAGCAGTACTTC. The genes are TRBV5-1 and TRBJ2-7; TRBD1 aligns across 7 bases. The CDR3 contains 18 residues. V was pared by 4 bases and J by 1 base, with 17 bases of the junction left unmatched. Looked up from germline, CDR1 is SGHRS and CDR2 is YFSETQ.

The chain carries TRBV5-1 and TRBJ1-2; 12 positions match TRBD1. The ends lost 4 bases at V and 7 bases at J; junction bases unmatched: 8. CDR1 is SGHRS and CDR2 is YFSETQ in the germline V gene. The CDR3 contains 15 residues. The CDR3 DNA is TGCGCCAGCAGCCAGGGGGACAGGGGGCTTGTTGGCTACACCTTC. This translates into CASSQGDRGLVGYTF.

This clone was detected only once. The chain is built from TRBV2 and TRBJ1-3; D is unresolved. From germline, CDR1 is SNHLY and CDR2 FYNNEI. The CDR3 covers 16 residues. Trimming left V 1 base short and J 2 bases short, with 12 bases between. DNA of the CDR3: TGTGCCAGCAGTGAAGGTGGAGGGAGGACTGGAAACACCATATATTTT. As protein: CASSEGGGRTGNTIYF.

V is TRBV30 and J is TRBJ2-7, with 8 bases lining up with TRBD2. Germline CDR1 and CDR2: GTSNPN and SVGIG (reference sequence). After removal of 5 bases from V and 2 bases from J, the junction contained 5 bases not matched to a gene. CDR3 length: 13 residues. CDR3 sequence reads: CAWSTSATYEQYF. The CDR3 bases are TGTGCCTGGTCGACTAGCGCCACCTACGAGCAGTACTTC. The full variable domain, rest sourced from reference TRBV30 and TRBJ2-7, is SQTIHQWPATLVQPVGSPLSLECTVEGTSNPNLYWYRQAAGRGLQLLFYSVGIGQISSEVPQNLSASRPQDRQFILSSKKLLLSDSGFYLCAWSTSATYEQYFGPGTRLTVT.

The J gene is TRBJ2-2, the V gene TRBV7-2; 7 bases map to TRBD2. The V gene end was trimmed by 1 base and the J gene end by 4 bases; junction bases not matched to a gene: 6. CDR1 and CDR2 from the germline V gene are SGHTA and FQGNSA. The CDR3 has 16 amino acids. The CDR3 DNA follows: TGTGCCAGCAGCTTAGGGGAGGGTACCCGCACCGGGGAGCTGTTTTTT. It is translated as CASSLGEGTRTGELFF. Full variable domain (outside the CDR3, taken from reference TRBV7-2 and TRBJ2-2): GAGVSQSPSNKVTEKGKDVELRCDPISGHTALYWYRQSLGQGLEFLIYFQGNSAPDKSGLPSDRFSAERTGGSVSTLTIQRTQQEDSAVYLCASSLGEGTRTGELFFGEGSRLTVL.

Here the CDR3 DNA reads TGTGCCAGCAGCTTGGATGGGGGAGGCTCACCCCTCCACTTT. This sequence encodes CASSLDGGGSPLHF. The rearrangement uses TRBV5-4 and TRBJ1-6, with a weak D call TRBD1 (5 bases). CDR1 and CDR2 (germline): SGHNT, YYREEE (reference sequence). V gave up 0 bases and J gave up 10 bases, with 11 bases separating them. The CDR3 contains 14 residues.

This rearrangement joins TRBV18 to TRBJ2-3; no clear D. Germline V lookup: CDR1 KGHSH, CDR2 LQKENI. The CDR3 has 15 residues. Deletions cut 3 bases from V and 0 bases from J, with 10 bases between. The CDR3 loop reads CASSPRASSTDTQYF. The CDR3 nucleotides are TGTGCCAGCTCACCGAGAGCCTCCAGCACAGATACGCAGTATTTT.

V gene TRBV18 combines with J gene TRBJ2-1; 16 nucleotides align to TRBD2. The V gene's germline CDR1 is KGHSH and CDR2 LQKENI. V lost 3 bases, J lost 8 bases, and 4 bases stayed unmatched. The CDR3 is 16 amino acids. The CDR3 DNA reads TGTGCCAGCTCACCCCCGGGACTAGCGGGAGGGGATGAGCAGTTCTTC. Its protein is CASSPPGLAGGDEQFF.

The genes are TRBV7-9 and TRBJ2-2; the D gene is possibly TRBD1 (6 bases). The CDR3 loop spans 17 amino acids. Between the trimmed V and J ends, which lost 0 bases and 5 bases, there was a span of 16 bases. In germline, CDR1 is SEHNR, CDR2 FQNEAQ (reference sequence). The CDR3 reads CASSLARGGKETGELFF. For the CDR3, the DNA is TGTGCCAGCAGCTTAGCGCGAGGGGGTAAGGAGACCGGGGAGCTGTTTTTT.

The chain is built from TRBV4-3 and TRBJ2-1; TRBD2 might be the D (5 bases). Germline V gene lookup returns CDR1 LGHNA and CDR2 YSLEER. The CDR3 contains 16 residues. With 4 bases removed from V and 0 bases from J, the gap between germline ends came to 13 bases. The CDR3 region has the DNA TGCGCCAGCAGCCCGGGGAAGGGTTACTCCTACAATGAGCAGTTCTTC. As protein: CASSPGKGYSYNEQFF.

A note on this clone: The DNA is left out, because the CDR3 cannot be placed on it with certainty; the CDR3 is given as TCRdb lists it. This chain joins TRBV21-1 and TRBJ2-3; the table names TRBD2, a call not compared with the DNA. TRBV21-1 is a listed pseudogene. The CDR3 is 19 residues long, counting both termini. The CDR3 is CASARLAGGFAGGTDTQYF.

V gene TRBV11-2 combines with J gene TRBJ1-1, with TRBD1 as a possible D gene (5 bases). V was trimmed by 5 bases and J by 0 bases, leaving 10 bases between them. Germline CDR1 is SGHAT and CDR2 is FQNNGV. The CDR3 runs to 14 residues. In DNA form, the CDR3 reads TGTGCCAGCAGCCTGGGGGGAATGAACACTGAAGCTTTCTTT. Translated: CASSLGGMNTEAFF.

The chain uses TRBV6-6 and TRBJ2-3, with TRBD2 matching 8 bases. The CDR3 totals 16 residues. J was trimmed by 1 base and V by 6 bases; bases with no gene match: 9. Germline V gene data show CDR1 as MNHNY and CDR2 as SVGAGI (reference sequence). CDR3 sequence (DNA): TGTGCCAGCAGATTTAGCGGGGTGCGTGGCACAGATACGCAGTATTTT. Protein product: CASRFSGVRGTDTQYF.

This sequence joins TRBV2 and TRBJ1-6, with D tentatively TRBD1 (6 bases). The V end lost 3 bases, the J end lost 0 bases, and 6 bases lay between the germline ends. Germline CDR1 is SNHLY and CDR2 is FYNNEI. The CDR3 runs to 15 residues. CDR3 nucleotide sequence: TGTGCCAGCAGTGAGGACAGCTCCTATAATTCACCCCTCCACTTT. This encodes CASSEDSSYNSPLHF. Combining the CDR3 with reference TRBV2 and TRBJ1-6 gives the whole variable domain EPEVTQTPSHQVTQMGQEVILRCVPISNHLYFYWYRQILGQKVEFLVSFYNNEISEKSEIFDDQFSVERPDGSNFTLKIRSTKLEDSAMYFCASSEDSSYNSPLHFGNGTRLTVT.

The chain combines TRBV5-1 with TRBJ2-3; D might be TRBD2 (6 bases). Deletions cut 3 bases from V and 5 bases from J, with 13 bases between. The CDR3 extends over 14 amino acids. The V gene's germline CDR1 is SGHRS and CDR2 YFSETQ. The CDR3 coding sequence is TGCGCCAGCAGCTCGCGGGACCTATTAGATACGCAGTATTTT. As protein: CASSSRDLLDTQYF. Drawing the rest from reference TRBV5-1 and TRBJ2-3, the complete variable domain is KAGVTQTPRYLIKTRGQQVTLSCSPISGHRSVSWYQQTPGQGLQFLFEYFSETQRNKGNFPGRFSGRQFSNSRSEMNVSTLELGDSALYLCASSSRDLLDTQYFGPGTRLTVL.

The chain employs TRBV2 and TRBJ1-1; D may be TRBD1 (6 bases). V was cut by 8 bases and J by 0 bases, with 19 bases left in between. Germline-derived CDR1 and CDR2 are SNHLY and FYNNEI. The CDR3 loop spans 16 amino acids. The CDR3 region has the DNA TGTGCCAGCGAGGCAGCCCCGGGACAAGTGAACACTGAAGCTTTCTTT. This translates into CASEAAPGQVNTEAFF.

The sample holds one count of this clone. The chain links TRBV5-1 to TRBJ2-1; no reliable D call. The CDR3 loop spans 15 amino acids. V was trimmed by 4 bases and J by 5 bases, leaving 16 bases between them. CDR1 is SGHRS, CDR2 YFSETQ, per germline. The CDR3, as DNA: TGCGCCAGCAGCCTTCTCCCGACACAGAACAATGAGCAGTTCTTC. Translating it yields CASSLLPTQNNEQFF. Combining the CDR3 with reference TRBV5-1 and TRBJ2-1 gives the whole variable domain KAGVTQTPRYLIKTRGQQVTLSCSPISGHRSVSWYQQTPGQGLQFLFEYFSETQRNKGNFPGRFSGRQFSNSRSEMNVSTLELGDSALYLCASSLLPTQNNEQFFGPGTRLTVL.

The V call is TRBV28, the J call TRBJ2-5, with D possibly TRBD1 on 6 matching bases. From germline, CDR1 is MDHEN and CDR2 SYDVKM. The CDR3 spans 14 residues. Deletions cut 3 bases from V and 4 bases from J, with 12 bases between. The CDR3 sequence is CASSLGAGGETQYF. In nucleotides, the CDR3 is TGTGCCAGCAGTTTGGGGGCGGGTGGAGAGACCCAGTACTTC.

The chain recombines TRBV18 with TRBJ1-1, with 9 bases aligning to TRBD1. CDR1 is KGHSH and CDR2 is LQKENI in the germline V gene. CDR3 size: 14 residues. Germline trimming cut 5 bases from V and 1 base from J; bases unmatched to any gene: 2. The CDR3 is CASSKGQGNTEAFF. The CDR3 DNA sequence: TGTGCCAGCTCAAAGGGACAGGGGAACACTGAAGCTTTCTTT.

The table lists this clone with a count of one. The chain recombines TRBV24-1 with TRBJ2-5; D unresolved. The V gene lost 3 bases and the J gene lost 5 bases, with 6 bases spanning the gap. In germline, CDR1 is KGHDR, CDR2 SFDVKD. The CDR3 runs 12 residues. In DNA form, the CDR3 reads TGTGCCACCAGTGATGCGTGGGAGACCCAGTACTTC. It yields the protein CATSDAWETQYF.